This T cell receptor (beta chain) was sequenced for a study of blood T cell repertoires in COVID-19. This clone appeared a few times. CDR1 is SGHRS and CDR2 is YFSETQ in the germline V gene. Trimming at V came to 4 bases and at J to 2 bases, leaving 9 bases not matched to a gene. The CDR3 runs 16 residues. Original analysis: Estimated nucleated cell counts came from reference gene primer amplification. Generated by immunoSEQ multiplex PCR, the TCRdb table keeps only in-frame clones and is missing some. V and J calls plus clone size are reproduced from that table; the DNA served to infer D and trimming. The repertoire holds 35,000 to 50,000 clones, with just under 70% as singletons.

The TCR was taken from a man older than 75 with acute or convalescent COVID-19. The chain combines TRBV5-1 with TRBJ1-1, with TRBD1 matching over 9 bases. Sequenced input: peripheral blood. The CDR3 spells CASSPGQGIVNTEAFF. CDR3 nucleotides: TGCGCCAGCAGCCCGGGACAGGGAATAGTAAACACTGAAGCTTTCTTT. The whole variable domain, remainder taken from reference TRBV5-1 and TRBJ1-1, is KAGVTQTPRYLIKTRGQQVTLSCSPISGHRSVSWYQQTPGQGLQFLFEYFSETQRNKGNFPGRFSGRQFSNSRSEMNVSTLELGDSALYLCASSPGQGIVNTEAFFGQGTRLTVV.